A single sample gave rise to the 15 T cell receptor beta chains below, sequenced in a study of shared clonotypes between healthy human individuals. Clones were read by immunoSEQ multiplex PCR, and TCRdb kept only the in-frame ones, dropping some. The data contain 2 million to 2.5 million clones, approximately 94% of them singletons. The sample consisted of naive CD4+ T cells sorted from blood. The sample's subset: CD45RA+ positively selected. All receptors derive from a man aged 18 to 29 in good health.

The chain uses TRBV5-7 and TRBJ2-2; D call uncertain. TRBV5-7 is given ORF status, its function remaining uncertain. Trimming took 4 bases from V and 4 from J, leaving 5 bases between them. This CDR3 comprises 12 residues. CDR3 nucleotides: TGTGCCAGCAGCCCGGGCACCGGGGAGCTGTTTTTT. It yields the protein CASSPGTGELFF.

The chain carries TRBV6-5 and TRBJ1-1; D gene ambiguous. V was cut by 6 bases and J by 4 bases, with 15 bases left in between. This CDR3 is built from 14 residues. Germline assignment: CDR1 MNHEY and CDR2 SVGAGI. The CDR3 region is CASRSLAGSTEAFF. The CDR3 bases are TGTGCCAGCAGATCCCTTGCGGGTAGCACTGAAGCTTTCTTT.

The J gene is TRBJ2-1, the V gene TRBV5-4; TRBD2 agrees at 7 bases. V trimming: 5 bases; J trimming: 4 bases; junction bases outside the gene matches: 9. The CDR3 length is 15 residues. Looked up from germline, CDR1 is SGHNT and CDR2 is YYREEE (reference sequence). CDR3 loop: CASSLRDYKYNEQFF. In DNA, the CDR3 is TGTGCCAGCAGTTTGAGGGACTATAAGTACAATGAGCAGTTCTTC.

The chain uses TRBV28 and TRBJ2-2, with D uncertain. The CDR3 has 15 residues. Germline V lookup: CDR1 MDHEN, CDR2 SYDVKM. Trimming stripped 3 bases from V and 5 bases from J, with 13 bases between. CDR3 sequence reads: CASSFFGGGTGELFF. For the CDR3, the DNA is TGTGCCAGCAGTTTTTTTGGCGGCGGAACCGGGGAGCTGTTTTTT.

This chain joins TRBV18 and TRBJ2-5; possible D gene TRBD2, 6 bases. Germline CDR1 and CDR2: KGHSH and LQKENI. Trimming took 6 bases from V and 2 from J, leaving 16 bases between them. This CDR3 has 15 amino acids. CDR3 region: CASSRLRGVQETQYF. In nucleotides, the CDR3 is TGTGCCAGCTCCAGGCTGCGCGGGGTACAAGAGACCCAGTACTTC.

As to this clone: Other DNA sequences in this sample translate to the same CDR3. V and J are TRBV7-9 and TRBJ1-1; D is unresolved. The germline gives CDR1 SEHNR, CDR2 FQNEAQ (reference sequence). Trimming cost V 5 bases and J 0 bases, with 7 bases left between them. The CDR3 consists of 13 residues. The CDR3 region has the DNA TGTGCCAGCAGCCTCGATATGAACACTGAAGCTTTCTTT. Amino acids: CASSLDMNTEAFF.

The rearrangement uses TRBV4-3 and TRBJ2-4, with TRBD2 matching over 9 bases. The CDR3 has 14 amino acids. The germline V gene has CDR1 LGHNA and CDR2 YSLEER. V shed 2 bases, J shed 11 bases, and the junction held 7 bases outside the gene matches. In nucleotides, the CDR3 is TGCGCCAGCAGCCAACACTTACTAGCGGGCGTTCAGTACTTC. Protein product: CASSQHLLAGVQYF.

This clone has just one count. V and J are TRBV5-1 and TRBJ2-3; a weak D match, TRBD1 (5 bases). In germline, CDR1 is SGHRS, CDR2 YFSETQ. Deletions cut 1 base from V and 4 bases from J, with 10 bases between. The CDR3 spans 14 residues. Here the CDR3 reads CASSLYSRADTQYF. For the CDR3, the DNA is TGCGCCAGCAGCTTGTATAGCAGGGCAGATACGCAGTATTTT.

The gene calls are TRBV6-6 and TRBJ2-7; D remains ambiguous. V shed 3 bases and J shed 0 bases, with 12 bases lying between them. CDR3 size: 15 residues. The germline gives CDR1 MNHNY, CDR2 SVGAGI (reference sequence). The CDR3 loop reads CASSYLSESSYEQYF. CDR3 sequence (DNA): TGTGCCAGCAGTTATCTTTCGGAGAGCTCCTACGAGCAGTACTTC.

The CDR3 DNA follows: TGCGCCAGCGGCGACAGGGGTGAGCAGTTCTTC. Translating gives CASGDRGEQFF. The rearrangement uses TRBV5-1 and TRBJ2-1; 8 bases align to TRBD1. The V gene's germline CDR1 is SGHRS and CDR2 YFSETQ. This CDR3 is 11 amino acids long. V lost 7 bases, J lost 9 bases, and 3 bases stayed unmatched.

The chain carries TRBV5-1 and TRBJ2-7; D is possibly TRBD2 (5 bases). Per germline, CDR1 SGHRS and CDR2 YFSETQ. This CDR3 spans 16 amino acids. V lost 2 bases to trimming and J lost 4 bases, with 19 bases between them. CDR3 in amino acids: CASSFNDREWGYEQYF. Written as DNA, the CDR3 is TGCGCCAGCAGCTTCAACGACCGGGAATGGGGATACGAGCAGTACTTC.

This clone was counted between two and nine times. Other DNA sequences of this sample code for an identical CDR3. DNA of the CDR3: TGTGCCAGCAGCCTCCGGAATTCACCCCTCCACTTT. As protein: CASSLRNSPLHF. The chain couples TRBV7-2 to TRBJ1-6; no reliable D call. This CDR3 has 12 amino acids. V lost 5 bases and J lost 7, with 6 bases in between. The germline V gene encodes CDR1 SGHTA and CDR2 FQGNSA.

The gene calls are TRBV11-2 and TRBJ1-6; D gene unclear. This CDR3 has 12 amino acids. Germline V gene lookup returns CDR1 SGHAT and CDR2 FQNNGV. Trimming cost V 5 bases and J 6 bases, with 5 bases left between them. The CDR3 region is CASSRFNSPLHF. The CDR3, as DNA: TGTGCCAGCAGCCGCTTTAATTCACCCCTCCACTTT. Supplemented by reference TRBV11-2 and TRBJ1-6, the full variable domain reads EAGVAQSPRYKIIEKRQSVAFWCNPISGHATLYWYQQILGQGPKLLIQFQNNGVVDDSQLPKDRFSAERLKGVDSTLKIQPAKLEDSAVYLCASSRFNSPLHFGNGTRLTVT.

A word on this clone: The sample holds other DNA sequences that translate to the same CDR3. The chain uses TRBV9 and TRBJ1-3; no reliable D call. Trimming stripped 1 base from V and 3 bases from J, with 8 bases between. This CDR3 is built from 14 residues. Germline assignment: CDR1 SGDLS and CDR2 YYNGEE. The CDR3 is CASSVTGLGNTIYF. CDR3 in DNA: TGTGCCAGCAGCGTAACGGGTCTTGGAAACACCATATATTTT.

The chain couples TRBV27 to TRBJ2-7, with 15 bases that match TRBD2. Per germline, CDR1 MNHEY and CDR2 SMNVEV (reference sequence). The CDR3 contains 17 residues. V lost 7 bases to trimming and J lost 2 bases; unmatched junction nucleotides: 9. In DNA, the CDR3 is TGTGCCAGCACCCACCCTCGGACTAGCGGGAGGGCCTACGAGCAGTACTTC. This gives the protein CASTHPRTSGRAYEQYF.